Listed here are 9 T cell receptor beta chains from one sample, sequenced in a study of T cell responses to AZD1222 COVID-19 vaccine. The method was immunoSEQ multiplex PCR; TCRdb's version includes in-frame clones alone and lacks a portion of them. The sample lists roughly 160,000 clones, roughly 90% seen once, with over 4% in the top ten. The input for sequencing was peripheral blood, taken 28 days after the second AZD1222 dose. These receptors came from an adult who received the AZD1222 COVID-19 vaccine.

The rearrangement uses TRBV30 and TRBJ1-4, with no clear D. Looked up from germline, CDR1 is GTSNPN and CDR2 is SVGIG (reference sequence). Trimming shortened V by 1 base and J by 8 bases, and 14 bases separated the two germline ends. The CDR3 consists of 14 residues. CDR3 residues: CAWSGIYLGEKLFF. CDR3 in DNA: TGTGCCTGGAGTGGTATATATCTTGGGGAAAAACTGTTTTTT.

The rearrangement joins TRBV6-5 to TRBJ1-2, with 7 positions matching TRBD1. With 4 bases clipped from V and 6 bases from J, the junction kept 8 bases outside the gene matches. Germline lookup yields CDR1 MNHEY and CDR2 SVGAGI. The CDR3 spans 14 residues. CDR3 sequence reads: CASSLQGRRDGYTF. The DNA for the CDR3 is TGTGCCAGCAGTTTACAGGGGCGAAGGGATGGCTACACCTTC.

V is TRBV6-6 and J is TRBJ2-1; a possible D gene is TRBD1 (6 bases). The CDR3 is made up of 14 amino acids. Germline loops: CDR1 MNHNY, CDR2 SVGAGI (reference sequence). The CDR3 sequence is CAAGDGSDYNEQFF. The DNA of the CDR3 is TGTGCGGCAGGGGACGGGTCTGACTACAATGAGCAGTTCTTC.

The rearrangement joins TRBV5-4 to TRBJ1-2; 7 bases fit TRBD1. From germline, CDR1 is SGHNT and CDR2 YYREEE (reference sequence). Losses at the gene ends were 4 bases for V and 1 base for J; bases not matched to a gene: 10. The CDR3 spans 16 residues. CDR3 DNA sequence: TGTGCCAGCAGCAACCCCGGGACAGTTTATAACTATGGCTACACCTTC. Its protein is CASSNPGTVYNYGYTF.

The J gene is TRBJ1-5, the V gene TRBV5-6, with D maybe TRBD1 (5 bases). CDR1 and CDR2 (germline): SGHDT, YYEEEE. Trimming shortened V by 1 base and J by 5 bases, and 16 bases separated the two germline ends. This CDR3 has 16 residues. CDR3 in amino acids: CASSLLTSRGDQPQHF. As DNA, the CDR3 is TGTGCCAGCAGCTTGTTAACTTCCCGAGGGGATCAGCCCCAGCATTTT. The full variable domain, in which reference TRBV5-6 and TRBJ1-5 provide the parts outside the CDR3, is DAGVTQSPTHLIKTRGQQVTLRCSPKSGHDTVSWYQQALGQGPQFIFQYYEEEERQRGNFPDRFSGHQFPNYSSELNVNALLLGDSALYLCASSLLTSRGDQPQHFGDGTRLSIL.

Concerning this clone itself: Other DNA sequences in the sample encode the same CDR3. The chain joins TRBV7-8 to TRBJ1-1; D remains ambiguous. Germline CDR1 reads SGHVS; CDR2 reads FQNEAQ. CDR3 size: 13 residues. V dropped 5 bases and J dropped 2 bases, with 9 bases sitting between them. The DNA of the CDR3 is TGTGCCAGCAGCCTCAGACAAAACACTGAAGCTTTCTTT. Its protein product is CASSLRQNTEAFF.

The chain employs TRBV5-4 and TRBJ1-3; D possibly corresponds to TRBD1 (6 bases). The CDR3 spans 15 residues. Germline-derived CDR1 and CDR2 are SGHNT and YYREEE (reference sequence). The germline V and J ends were trimmed by 0 bases and 5 bases, with 12 bases remaining between them. CDR3: CASSLAGVTRNTIYF. DNA for the CDR3: TGTGCCAGCAGCTTGGCAGGGGTTACCCGAAACACCATATATTTT. Looking up the rest from reference TRBV5-4 and TRBJ1-3 gives the full variable domain: ETGVTQSPTHLIKTRGQQVTLRCSSQSGHNTVSWYQQALGQGPQFIFQYYREEENGRGNFPPRFSGLQFPNYSSELNVNALELDDSALYLCASSLAGVTRNTIYFGEGSWLTVV.

This chain connects TRBV19 to TRBJ1-1; weak D call: TRBD1 (6 bases). CDR3 size: 15 residues. V was pared by 3 bases and J by 1 base, with 12 bases between. Germline V CDR1 and CDR2: LNHDA, SQIVND (reference sequence). DNA for the CDR3: TGTGCCAGTAGTATCAGGGGACGATCGAACACTGAAGCTTTCTTT. Protein sequence: CASSIRGRSNTEAFF.

The chain combines TRBV6-5 with TRBJ1-2; TRBD1 is a possible D gene (5 bases). V lost 0 bases and J 4 bases, leaving 12 bases between the germline ends. CDR1 is MNHEY, CDR2 SVGAGI, per germline. This CDR3 is 15 amino acids long. CDR3 in amino acids: CASSYSPGGSYGYTF. Written as DNA, the CDR3 is TGTGCCAGCAGTTACTCGCCCGGGGGGAGCTATGGCTACACCTTC.